This entry lists 19 T cell receptor beta chains sequenced from one sample in a study of T cell responses to AZD1222 COVID-19 vaccine. Sequenced by immunoSEQ multiplex PCR; TCRdb stores in-frame clones only, minus some. The sample includes 150,000 to 200,000 clones, just under 95% of them seen just once. Here the sequenced sample was peripheral blood, taken on day 0 of AZD1222 vaccination. The receptors were sampled from an adult in good health.

This chain uses TRBV6-2 or TRBV6-3 with TRBJ1-2; the D gene is possibly TRBD1 (5 bases). Germline V lookup: CDR1 MNHEY, CDR2 SVGEGT. V gave up 6 bases and J gave up 0 bases, with 17 bases separating them. The CDR3 covers 16 residues. The CDR3 loop is CASSRTYFPANYGYTF. CDR3 coding DNA: TGTGCCAGCAGCCGGACATACTTCCCAGCTAACTATGGCTACACCTTC.

This chain joins TRBV6-5 and TRBJ2-3; TRBD2 might be the D (6 bases). The V end was cut by 0 bases, the J end by 0 bases, with 10 bases between. Germline CDR1 reads MNHEY; CDR2 reads SVGAGI. The CDR3 loop spans 16 amino acids. The CDR3 spells CASSYSSLASTDTQYF. The DNA for the CDR3 is TGTGCCAGCAGTTACTCGAGTCTAGCGAGCACAGATACGCAGTATTTT.

The J gene is TRBJ1-5, the V gene TRBV6-4; D may be TRBD1 (5 bases). The CDR3 consists of 15 residues. The germline gives CDR1 MRHNA, CDR2 SNTAGT. V was pared by 2 bases and J by 6 bases, with 14 bases between. This chain's CDR3 is CASSDMGNRFQPQHF. CDR3 bases: TGTGCCAGCAGTGACATGGGTAACAGGTTTCAGCCCCAGCATTTT.

The rearrangement uses TRBV6-5 and TRBJ1-1, with no clear D. The V gene's germline CDR1 is MNHEY and CDR2 SVGAGI. The CDR3 contains 13 residues. V dropped 2 bases and J dropped 6 bases, with 10 bases sitting between them. For the CDR3, the DNA is TGTGCCAGCAGTTACATTCGCCTGGCTGAAGCTTTCTTT. It specifies CASSYIRLAEAFF.

This clone appeared a single time. This CDR3 is CASSQDTVGGEKLFF. For the CDR3, the DNA is TGCGCCAGCAGCCAAGATACGGTCGGGGGTGAAAAACTGTTTTTT. The chain carries TRBV4-1 and TRBJ1-4, with D perhaps TRBD1 (5 bases). V was clipped by 0 bases and J by 7 bases, with 12 bases between them. From germline, CDR1 is MGHRA and CDR2 YSYEKL. This CDR3 comprises 15 residues.

V usage is TRBV25-1 and J usage is TRBJ2-1, with D possibly matching TRBD2 (7 bases). The germline gives CDR1 MGHDK, CDR2 SYGVNS. V was cut by 10 bases and J by 8 bases, with 27 bases left in between. The CDR3 spans 16 residues. The DNA of the CDR3 is TGTGCCACCTCCTTCGACCAGGTGGGGGGGCAGGATGAGCAGTTCTTC. As protein: CATSFDQVGGQDEQFF.

The chain joins TRBV5-1 to TRBJ2-1; D possibly corresponds to TRBD2 (6 bases). Germline V gene data show CDR1 as SGHRS and CDR2 as YFSETQ. This CDR3 is built from 14 residues. Deletions cut 4 bases from V and 7 bases from J, with 15 bases between. The CDR3 DNA sequence: TGCGCCAGCAGCCTCGGACTATTGAGTAATGAGCAGTTCTTC. This sequence encodes CASSLGLLSNEQFF.

CDR3 coding DNA: TGTGCCAGCTCACCCGTAACAGGGAACCAGCCCCAGCATTTT. Its protein is CASSPVTGNQPQHF. The chain is built from TRBV18 and TRBJ1-5; D is possibly TRBD1 (6 bases). Germline V lookup: CDR1 KGHSH, CDR2 LQKENI. Trimming shortened V by 3 bases and J by 7 bases, and 13 bases separated the two germline ends. The CDR3 runs 14 residues.

This chain connects TRBV18 to TRBJ2-3; possible D gene TRBD1, 5 bases. Germline CDR1 is KGHSH and CDR2 is LQKENI. The germline V and J ends were trimmed by 2 bases and 1 base, with 10 bases remaining between them. The CDR3 is 15 residues long. The CDR3 DNA reads TGTGCCAGCTCACCAAGGGGCTGGGGCACAGATACGCAGTATTTT. Its translation: CASSPRGWGTDTQYF.

The chain has TRBV18 and TRBJ1-1; tentatively, D is TRBD1 (5 bases). CDR1 KGHSH and CDR2 LQKENI come from the germline V gene. V was pared by 1 base and J by 0 bases, with 12 bases between. The CDR3 is 16 residues long. CDR3 loop: CASSPRRSGMNTEAFF. CDR3 nucleotides: TGTGCCAGCTCACCACGGAGGTCAGGGATGAACACTGAAGCTTTCTTT. Full variable domain (rest looked up from reference TRBV18 and TRBJ1-1): NAGVMQNPRHLVRRRGQEARLRCSPMKGHSHVYWYRQLPEEGLKFMVYLQKENIIDESGMPKERFSAEFPKEGPSILRIQQVVRGDSAAYFCASSPRRSGMNTEAFFGQGTRLTVV.

The table lists this clone with a count of one. This rearrangement joins TRBV11-1 to TRBJ2-1; D is perhaps TRBD1 (5 bases). Germline CDR1 and CDR2: SGHAT and FQDESV (reference sequence). The CDR3 is 12 amino acids. V dropped 1 base and J dropped 13 bases, with 11 bases sitting between them. Written as DNA, the CDR3 is TGTGCCAGCAGCTTAGTATTGACAGACCAGTTCTTC. It codes for CASSLVLTDQFF.

The chain recombines TRBV29-1 with TRBJ1-1, with D hard to call. The CDR3 has 12 residues. Germline CDR1 is SQVTM and CDR2 is ANQGSEA. The V gene lost 3 bases and the J gene lost 1 base, with 6 bases spanning the gap. CDR3 DNA: TGCAGCGTTGACGGATCGAACACTGAAGCTTTCTTT. Its protein is CSVDGSNTEAFF.

This clone has just a few counts. The genes are TRBV3-1 (or the pseudogene TRBV3-2) and TRBJ2-1, with 7 bases identical to TRBD1. CDR3 length: 14 amino acids. CDR1 is LGHDT and CDR2 is YNNKEL in the germline V gene (reference sequence). V lost 4 bases, J lost 8 bases, and 8 bases stayed unmatched. CDR3 nucleotides: TGTGCCAGCAGCCCCCGACAGGGTTTCGATGAGCAGTTCTTC. Translating it yields CASSPRQGFDEQFF.

The genes are TRBV3-1 (or the pseudogene TRBV3-2) and TRBJ2-2; a weak D match, TRBD2 (5 bases). This CDR3 spans 15 amino acids. CDR1 LGHDT and CDR2 YNNKEL come from the germline V gene (reference sequence). V was shortened by 4 bases and J by 4 bases, with 13 bases between the two germline ends. CDR3 amino acids: CASSPRARVTGELFF. DNA for the CDR3: TGTGCCAGCAGCCCGCGGGCCCGAGTCACCGGGGAGCTGTTTTTT.

The rearrangement links TRBV11-2 to TRBJ1-6; D remains ambiguous. CDR1 SGHAT and CDR2 FQNNGV come from the germline V gene. The V and J ends lost 1 base and 1 base respectively, with 11 bases between them. This CDR3 region has 17 residues. CDR3 nucleotides: TGTGCCAGCAGCTTAGTAGCAGGAAGGTCCTATAATTCACCCCTCCACTTT. Its protein product is CASSLVAGRSYNSPLHF.

The chain joins TRBV10-3 to TRBJ2-7; 13 bases fit TRBD2. From germline, CDR1 is ENHRY and CDR2 SYGVKD. The junction had 13 bases not matched to a gene; V was cut back by 9 bases and J by 2 bases. CDR3 size: 17 residues. CDR3 sequence reads: CAIQRSGTSGITYEQYF. In nucleotides, the CDR3 is TGTGCCATTCAGAGGTCCGGGACTAGCGGGATAACCTACGAGCAGTACTTC.

The rearrangement uses TRBV5-4 and TRBJ1-4; D unresolved. V was clipped by 0 bases and J by 0 bases, with 6 bases between them. Germline lookup yields CDR1 SGHNT and CDR2 YYREEE (reference sequence). This CDR3 spans 15 amino acids. In DNA, the CDR3 is TGTGCCAGCAGCTTGGATCCGTCAACTAATGAAAAACTGTTTTTT. As protein: CASSLDPSTNEKLFF.

This chain connects TRBV21-1 to TRBJ1-2; TRBD1 is the table's D call, not checked against the DNA. TRBV21-1 is reported as a pseudogene. The CDR3 runs to 14 residues. The CDR3 loop reads CASSNETANYGYTF. CDR3 DNA: TGTGCCAGCAGCAATGAGACAGCTAACTATGGCTACACCTTC.

The V and J genes are TRBV19 and TRBJ1-5, with D tentatively TRBD1 (5 bases). V was trimmed by 0 bases and J by 1 base, leaving 13 bases between them. Per the germline V gene, CDR1 is LNHDA and CDR2 is SQIVND (reference sequence). The CDR3 contains 17 residues. Here the CDR3 DNA reads TGTGCCAGTAGTATAGATCTAGGGGTGAGGAGCAATCAGCCCCAGCATTTT. This gives the protein CASSIDLGVRSNQPQHF.